The clone carrying this TCR beta chain turned up a few times. A single base separates this from a much larger clone, so it may be a read error. This entry is derived from a study of low-dose radiotherapy and immunotherapy resistance in tumors. Per the germline V gene, CDR1 is SGHRS and CDR2 is YFSETQ. The V gene end was trimmed by 0 bases and the J gene end by 10 bases; junction bases not matched to a gene: 5. The CDR3 spans 14 residues. Covering alpha and beta chains, TRAV- and TRBV-specific primers were used for the first-strand cDNA. TCRs underwent about 20 PCR cycles of amplification with a constant-region primer and V-primer adapter. MiXCR was run by TCRdb on the reads, yielding one entry per CDR3 protein. The top ten clones hold just over 5.5% of a sample with about 60,000 distinct CDR3 sequences, approximately 25% of them seen once. Time point given: before trial treatment.

The clonotype originates from a male donor with prostate cancer. Sequences were derived from PBMCs, sampled before treatment. J is TRBJ2-1 and V is TRBV5-1, with 9 bases that match TRBD1. The CDR3 here is CASSLGQGVYEQFF. DNA of the CDR3: TGCGCCAGCAGCTTGGGACAGGGGGTATACGAGCAGTTCTTC.